What follows describes a single TCR beta chain. This clonotype was counted between two and nine times. The target of this receptor is not known. Per-nucleotide qualities are absent, and no much larger clonotype sits a single base away. The method behind the library was 5' RACE. The instrument was an Illumina HiSeq 2500. A second PCR of about 6 to 11 cycles was performed with a sample-barcoded 5' primer and a J-beta primer mix. Each TCR beta cDNA molecule received a unique molecular identifier from a template-switch 5' adaptor carrying 12 random nucleotides. Each sample yielded at least 2.5 million CDR3-containing paired-end reads. All of the RNA was converted into first-strand cDNA using the Mint cDNA synthesis kit, with a TRBC-specific oligonucleotide serving as the primer. Following uracil-DNA glycosylase treatment, all cDNA underwent a first 18-cycle PCR with the universal primers M1SS and BC2_uni_R. Processing in the source paper ran as follows. For normalization, 1 million high-quality reads were randomly selected from each sample, with every read carrying a distinct molecular identifier. Instead of being binned into consensus sequences, reads with shared molecular identifiers were discarded. MiTCR, with a Q25 quality threshold and the strictest error-elimination algorithm, was used for CDR3 identification, clonotype clustering and error correction. Lower-bound total TCR beta diversity was estimated with a nonparametric unseen species model using Euler transformation. TCRdb trimmed public reads at Q25 via fastp, called clones via MiXCR and kept in-frame beta chains. Each entry is one CDR3 protein sequence, shown with its most common DNA and genes. These V and J calls originate from TCRdb's pipeline instead of the authors' own analysis. The sample table records more than 700,000 distinct CDR3 sequences; roughly 50% of these occur just once. The ten largest make up approximately 40% of the sample.

The data are from a study of blood T cells in healthy people across ages (dated by TCRdb to between 2015 and 2017). With regard to the full study: In model experiments, template switching captured roughly one uniquely barcoded TCR beta cDNA molecule for every two T cells. Donors of different ages were randomly distributed across sequencing lanes to avoid experimental bias. Two additional independent replicas of 1 million unique cDNA reads from the same blood draw were analyzed for two donors (one aged 18 to 29 and one aged 80 or older). The donors were divided into four age groups: young (average roughly 15 years), middle-aged (almost 40), aged (about 56) and long-lived (around 80). Using deep sequencing normalized with unique cDNA molecular identifiers, the study measured how TCR beta repertoire diversity changes with age. Broader findings and caveats from the paper: Compared with the aged group, the long-lived group had more naive CD4+ T cells, fewer expanded clones and increased TCR diversity, suggesting age selection. A strong correlation was found between observed TCR beta diversity and the percentage of naive T cells measured by flow cytometry. As age increased, observed TCR beta diversity per million T cells dropped in a roughly linear way, and a significant reduction was already evident by age about 40. Estimates of total diversity based on one million sequenced T cells were considered lower bounds and underestimates. Because profiling used bulk unsorted PBMCs, naive and antigen-experienced compartments could not be compared conclusively. Because donor CMV infection status was unknown, age-related changes in expanded clonotypes were potentially confounded.

Looking up the germline V gene (reference sequence) yields CDR1 DFQATT and CDR2 SNEGSKA. The CDR3 measures 13 amino acids from cysteine to phenylalanine. Only the CDR3 DNA is retained, 39 bases long and in frame from the first base. Deletion took 6 bases off V and 1 base off J, with a span of 12 bases between the germline ends. The 35 to 40 donors, aged about 6 to 95 years, were systemically healthy Caucasian individuals from Russia. Each donor gave 8 to 10 milliliters of peripheral blood, collected into EDTA-treated Vacutainer tubes. Ficoll-Paque density-gradient centrifugation was used to isolate PBMCs, with at least 6.5 million per sample. Total RNA was extracted from PBMCs with Trizol reagent, with at least 5.5 micrograms obtained per sample. The percentages of naive CD45RAhigh/CD27high T cells were determined by flow cytometry on a PBMC aliquot from every donor.

The sequence derives from a man at least 80 years old in good health. Sequencing used blood. The rearrangement joined TRBV20-1 to TRBJ1-2; there is no confident call for the D gene. The CDR3 region has the sequence CSALNHSNYGYTF. The nucleotide sequence reads as follows: TGCAGTGCCCTAAATCACAGTAACTATGGCTACACCTTC.